The T cell receptor beta chain under discussion was sequenced for a study of blood T cells in healthy people across ages. This clonotype appeared many times. A second PCR of roughly 7 to 11 cycles used a sample-barcoded 5' primer and a J-beta primer mix. TCRdb independently ran MiXCR on the 5' RACE reads; one entry per CDR3 protein. The repertoire holds 1.5 million to 2 million distinct CDR3 sequences, with 28% as singletons. This CDR3 is built from 12 residues. V was shortened by 1 base and J by 5 bases, with 5 bases between the two germline ends. Per germline, CDR1 SGHDN and CDR2 FVKESK. Sequenced input: blood. The rearrangement uses TRBV14 and TRBJ1-2; D uncertain. The sequence was obtained from a woman aged 25-40 years in good health. CDR3 in DNA: TGTGCCAGCAGCCAAGCAGGATATGGCTACACCTTC. Residues: CASSQAGYGYTF.